The subject of this entry is one TCR beta chain. In the original workflow: Counts of nucleated cells, estimated from reference gene primer amplification, were obtained. The protocol was immunoSEQ multiplex PCR, while the TCRdb copy is restricted to in-frame clones and leaves out a portion. That table furnishes V, J and clone size, whereas the DNA furnished D and trimming. Altogether 200,000 or so clones are present, roughly 80% being singletons, with the ten largest covering 10%. CDR1 MGHRA and CDR2 YSYEKL come from the germline V gene. V was pared by 4 bases and J by 3 bases, with 7 bases of the junction left unmatched. CDR3 length equals 16 residues. The record originates from a study of blood T cell repertoires in COVID-19. In the study overall: PBMCs, B-cell-depleted T cells, or T cells were the source of the cDNA or gDNA that made up the material.

V and J are TRBV4-1 and TRBJ2-7, with TRBD2 identical over 12 bases. The receptor's source is an elderly woman with COVID-19, enrolled during active disease. The sample consisted of peripheral blood. DNA for the CDR3: TGCGCCAGCAGCCCGTCTGGACTAGCGGGGAACTACGAGCAGTACTTC. Protein product: CASSPSGLAGNYEQYF.